This passage covers 25 T cell receptor beta chains from one sample sequenced in a study of blood T cell repertoires in COVID-19. The repertoire was sequenced with immunoSEQ multiplex PCR; TCRdb's copy has only in-frame clones and lacks some. The data show 350,000 or so clones, about 88% seen once. The sample was PBMCs or T cells enriched from blood (not recorded which). These receptors were taken from a woman under 40 who had been exposed to COVID-19.

The J gene is TRBJ1-4, the V gene TRBV3-1 (or the pseudogene TRBV3-2); D uncertain. The CDR3 length is 17 residues. From germline, CDR1 is LGHDT and CDR2 YNNKEL (reference sequence). Trimming stripped 0 bases from V and 0 bases from J, with 11 bases between. This CDR3 is CASSQDVMAATNEKLFF. The CDR3 DNA reads as TGTGCCAGCAGCCAAGATGTTATGGCCGCAACTAATGAAAAACTGTTTTTT.

The chain combines TRBV5-1 with TRBJ1-2; unclear D gene. Trimming left V 0 bases short and J 5 bases short, with 14 bases between. The germline V gene has CDR1 SGHRS and CDR2 YFSETQ. The CDR3 totals 15 residues. The CDR3 here is CASSLVGSGIYGYTF. CDR3 nucleotides: TGCGCCAGCAGCTTGGTAGGTAGCGGGATTTATGGCTACACCTTC.

This clone was observed once. J is TRBJ2-7 and V is TRBV19, with 11 bases aligning to TRBD1. CDR3 size: 16 residues. Trimming cost V 6 bases and J 3 bases; bases outside gene matches: 10. Germline V gives CDR1 LNHDA, CDR2 SQIVND (reference sequence). In DNA form, the CDR3 reads TGTGCCAGTAGCCCAATCTCCGGGACAGGGGGCTACGAGCAGTACTTC. It is translated as CASSPISGTGGYEQYF.

The chain employs TRBV6-5 and TRBJ1-6, with TRBD1 matching over 9 bases. The CDR3 loop spans 15 amino acids. Germline assignment: CDR1 MNHEY and CDR2 SVGAGI. Germline trimming cut 6 bases from V and 7 bases from J; bases unmatched to any gene: 7. CDR3 sequence (DNA): TGTGCCAGCAGCCCACAGGGGGCCCGGAATTCACCCCTCCACTTT. This sequence encodes CASSPQGARNSPLHF.

This clone is a singleton in its sample. The chain combines TRBV11-2 with TRBJ2-5, with a tentative D call TRBD2 (6 bases). The CDR3 has 15 amino acids. V lost 5 bases and J 5 bases, leaving 18 bases between the germline ends. The germline gives CDR1 SGHAT, CDR2 FQNNGV. This CDR3 is CASSHWDLRMETQYF. CDR3 nucleotides: TGTGCCAGCAGCCACTGGGACTTGAGGATGGAGACCCAGTACTTC.

This rearrangement joins TRBV12-3 or TRBV12-4 to TRBJ1-2; D uncertain. The CDR3 runs to 13 residues. Trimming cost V 2 bases and J 4 bases, with 8 bases left between them. Written as DNA, the CDR3 is TGTGCCAGCAGTTTACAGGCGAGCTATGGCTACACCTTC. It specifies CASSLQASYGYTF.

V gene TRBV3-1 (or the pseudogene TRBV3-2) combines with J gene TRBJ2-1; TRBD2 might be the D (6 bases). The CDR3 is 12 residues long. From germline, CDR1 is LGHDT and CDR2 YNNKEL (reference sequence). V was pared by 4 bases and J by 15 bases, with 16 bases between. This CDR3 reads CASSLRDQEGFF. The CDR3, as DNA: TGTGCCAGCAGCCTCCGGGACCAGGAGGGGTTCTTC.

This sequence joins TRBV21-1 and TRBJ1-4; TRBD1, the D gene given by the table, was not confirmed from the DNA. TRBV21-1 is tagged as a pseudogene. This CDR3 has 13 residues. The CDR3 loop reads CASRDSTNEKLFF. In nucleotides, the CDR3 is TGTGCCAGCAGAGACAGCACTAATGAAAAACTGTTTTTT.

The J gene is TRBJ1-6, the V gene TRBV5-1; 12 bases are shared with TRBD1. Germline trimming cut 4 bases from V and 9 bases from J; bases unmatched to any gene: 2. The CDR3 spans 14 residues. Germline lookup yields CDR1 SGHRS and CDR2 YFSETQ. CDR3 nucleotide sequence: TGCGCCAGCAGCCCGGGACAGGGGGCTTCACCCCTCCACTTT. Translation: CASSPGQGASPLHF.

This chain uses TRBV1 with TRBJ2-2; TRBD2, the D gene given by the table, was not confirmed from the DNA. TRBV1 is assigned pseudogene status. The CDR3 contains 18 residues. DNA for the CDR3: TGCACCAGCAGCCACCCAGGGACTAGCGGGAGCTTGGGCGGGGAGCTGTTTTTT. It specifies CTSSHPGTSGSLGGELFF.

The V and J genes are TRBV28 and TRBJ1-4; D ambiguous. Germline-derived CDR1 and CDR2 are MDHEN and SYDVKM. V was shortened by 3 bases and J by 0 bases, with 8 bases between the two germline ends. This CDR3 has 15 residues. This chain's CDR3 is CASSFSPSTNEKLFF. CDR3 coding DNA: TGTGCCAGCAGTTTTAGTCCGTCAACTAATGAAAAACTGTTTTTT.

CDR3 DNA sequence: TGTGCCAGCAGTTCCGCGGGTCCGTATGAAAAACTGTTTTTT. This translates into CASSSAGPYEKLFF. This chain connects TRBV28 to TRBJ1-4; D unclear. The CDR3 runs 14 residues. Germline values: CDR1 MDHEN, CDR2 SYDVKM. V lost 4 bases to trimming and J lost 6 bases, with 12 bases between them. Using reference TRBV28 and TRBJ1-4 for the parts outside the CDR3, the full variable domain is DVKVTQSSRYLVKRTGEKVFLECVQDMDHENMFWYRQDPGLGLRLIYFSYDVKMKEKGDIPEGYSVSREKKERFSLILESASTNQTSMYLCASSSAGPYEKLFFGSGTQLSVL.

This clone was picked up a small number of times. The rearrangement links TRBV7-9 to TRBJ1-1, with D possibly being TRBD1 (6 bases). The CDR3 length is 15 residues. Trimming pared 4 bases from V and 11 bases from J, leaving 23 bases between. Per the germline V gene, CDR1 is SEHNR and CDR2 is FQNEAQ (reference sequence). For the CDR3, the DNA is TGTGCCAGCAGCTCCCGAGTAGGGGGGGCCCCAGGGGCTTTCTTT. This sequence encodes CASSSRVGGAPGAFF.

The J gene is TRBJ1-2, the V gene TRBV5-1, with D possibly matching TRBD1 (6 bases). This CDR3 has 14 residues. The V gene's germline CDR1 is SGHRS and CDR2 YFSETQ. V shed 0 bases and J shed 8 bases, with 14 bases lying between them. CDR3 loop: CASSLVRGARGYTF. In DNA, the CDR3 is TGCGCCAGCAGCTTGGTTCGGGGGGCGCGGGGCTACACCTTC.

A single count supports this clone. CDR3 sequence: CSARTGDSYEQYF. The CDR3 DNA sequence: TGCAGCGCCCGGACAGGGGACTCCTACGAGCAGTACTTC. The chain recombines TRBV29-1 with TRBJ2-7, with 9 bases that match TRBD1. CDR1 is SQVTM and CDR2 is ANQGSEA in the germline V gene. The ends lost 7 bases at V and 0 bases at J; junction bases unmatched: 4. The CDR3 is 13 residues long.

The J gene is TRBJ2-7, the V gene TRBV2, with a tentative D call TRBD1 (5 bases). V dropped 6 bases and J dropped 6 bases, with 18 bases sitting between them. CDR1 is SNHLY and CDR2 is FYNNEI in the germline V gene. The CDR3 covers 14 residues. Here the CDR3 DNA reads TGTGCCAGCAGCTACGACGTCCAGGGTCTCGAGCAGTACTTC. Translated, it gives CASSYDVQGLEQYF.

J is TRBJ1-1 and V is TRBV5-1, with 8 bases lining up with TRBD1. The CDR3 extends over 16 amino acids. The V gene end was trimmed by 0 bases and the J gene end by 3 bases; junction bases not matched to a gene: 7. Germline V CDR1 and CDR2: SGHRS, YFSETQ. CDR3 nucleotides: TGCGCCAGCAGCTTGGGTATGGGACAGGCCGACACTGAAGCTTTCTTT. It is translated as CASSLGMGQADTEAFF.

This clone was detected a few times. An end of the junction does not agree with germline; a read error may underlie this. The CDR3, as DNA: TGTGCCAGCAGCGCAGCGGCGGGACGGGACGACTTC. Protein sequence: CASSAAAGRDDF. The chain is built from TRBV6-2 or TRBV6-3 and TRBJ1-2; possible D gene TRBD1, 5 bases. Germline V lookup: CDR1 MNHEY, CDR2 SVGEGT. This CDR3 is 12 amino acids long.

The chain links TRBV28 to TRBJ1-1, with D possibly matching TRBD1 (6 bases). V lost 8 bases and J 2 bases, leaving 18 bases between the germline ends. This CDR3 contains 15 residues. Germline V CDR1 and CDR2: MDHEN, SYDVKM. The CDR3 DNA follows: TGTGCCAGCCTTTCCACCGGCAGGGGCAACACTGAAGCTTTCTTT. Its protein product is CASLSTGRGNTEAFF.

This chain joins TRBV30 and TRBJ2-7; 7 bases line up with TRBD1. Per the germline V gene, CDR1 is GTSNPN and CDR2 is SVGIG (reference sequence). The CDR3 spans 13 residues. V gave up 2 bases and J gave up 3 bases; unmatched junction bases: 4. The CDR3 region is CAWSTGTDYEQYF. The DNA for the CDR3 is TGTGCCTGGAGTACAGGGACAGACTACGAGCAGTACTTC.

This clone was detected a few times. The V call is TRBV7-9, the J call TRBJ1-1, with TRBD1 matching over 7 bases. The junction had 6 bases not matched to a gene; V was cut back by 5 bases and J by 0 bases. The CDR3 has 15 amino acids. CDR1 and CDR2 from the germline V gene are SEHNR and FQNEAQ (reference sequence). The CDR3 here is CASSEQGNLNTEAFF. CDR3 DNA: TGTGCCAGCAGCGAACAGGGGAACCTGAACACTGAAGCTTTCTTT.

The chain carries TRBV7-9 and TRBJ2-1; 7 bases agree with TRBD2. Germline-derived CDR1 and CDR2 are SEHNR and FQNEAQ (reference sequence). This CDR3 comprises 15 residues. The J segment lost 4 bases and the V segment lost 5 bases, leaving 8 bases of the junction unmatched. As DNA, the CDR3 is TGTGCCAGCAGCCCCCCTAGCGGAGATTACAATGAGCAGTTCTTC. It encodes CASSPPSGDYNEQFF.

A single count supports this clone. This CDR3 is CASSLRETPGELFF. The CDR3, as DNA: TGTGCCAGCAGCTTACGGGAAACCCCCGGGGAGCTGTTTTTT. This chain joins TRBV5-4 and TRBJ2-2; a weak D match, TRBD2 (5 bases). The V gene lost 2 bases and the J gene lost 6 bases, with 11 bases spanning the gap. Germline V gene data show CDR1 as SGHNT and CDR2 as YYREEE (reference sequence). The CDR3 covers 14 residues.

V is TRBV7-9 and J is TRBJ1-1, with TRBD1 as a possible D gene (5 bases). Trimming left V 7 bases short and J 5 bases short, with 11 bases between. Germline CDR1 and CDR2: SEHNR and FQNEAQ (reference sequence). The CDR3 length is 12 residues. CDR3 sequence (DNA): TGTGCCAGCAACCTCGGGGGGACTGAAGCTTTCTTT. Its protein is CASNLGGTEAFF.

This clone was counted a single time. The genes are TRBV5-1 and TRBJ1-4; D is possibly TRBD1 (6 bases). The germline V gene has CDR1 SGHRS and CDR2 YFSETQ. The V end was cut by 1 base, the J end by 1 base, with 14 bases between. CDR3 length equals 17 residues. CDR3 loop: CASSLRPKQGTNEKLFF. CDR3 in DNA: TGCGCCAGCAGCTTGCGTCCGAAACAGGGAACTAATGAAAAACTGTTTTTT.